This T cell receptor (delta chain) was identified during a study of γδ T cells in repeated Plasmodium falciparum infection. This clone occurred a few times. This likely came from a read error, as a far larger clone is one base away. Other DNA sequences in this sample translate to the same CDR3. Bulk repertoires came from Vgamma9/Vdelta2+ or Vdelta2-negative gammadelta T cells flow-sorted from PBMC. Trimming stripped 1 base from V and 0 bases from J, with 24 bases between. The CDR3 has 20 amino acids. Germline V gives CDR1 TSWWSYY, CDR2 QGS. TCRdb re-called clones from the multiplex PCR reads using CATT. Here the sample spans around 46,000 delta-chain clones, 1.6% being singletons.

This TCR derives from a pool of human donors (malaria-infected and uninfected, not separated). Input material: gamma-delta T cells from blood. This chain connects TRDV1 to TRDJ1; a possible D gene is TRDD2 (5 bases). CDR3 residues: CALGEPPPTKRGLYTDKLIF. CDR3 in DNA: TGTGCTCTTGGGGAACCTCCACCTACGAAGAGGGGTCTGTACACCGATAAACTCATCTTT.